This T cell receptor beta chain came from a study of shared clonotypes between healthy human individuals. Overall study context: Each donor's CD8 memory used one plate, CD8 naive two, each CD4 subset three.

A note on this clone: Antigen: not known.

An assay was performed, and its level was deep. The table came from immunoSEQ multiplex PCR; TCRdb's copy has only in-frame clones and leaves some out. This table holds about 380,000 clones, roughly 96% found once. Study results and limitations: Investigators expected sequencing depth to affect clonotype sharing among donors. The sole specimen, blood, was sampled, and tissue repertoires likely differ.

CDR1 is SQVTM and CDR2 is ANQGSEA in the germline V gene. The CDR3 contains 14 residues. V lost 7 bases to trimming and J lost 4 bases, with 19 bases between them. The chain has TRBV29-1 and TRBJ1-1; tentatively, D is TRBD1 (5 bases). Sequencing was performed on memory CD8+ T cells sorted from blood. Noted subset: CD45RO+ cells pooled with CCR7-negative TemRA cells. The clonotype comes from a man aged 25 to 40 in good health. This CDR3 reads CSAIPGLHITEAFF. Here the CDR3 DNA reads TGCAGCGCCATTCCGGGACTCCACATCACTGAAGCTTTCTTT.